The 27 T cell receptor beta chains given below trace back to one sample, sequenced in a study of OX40 agonist ivuxolimab in advanced cancers. Repertoires were generated with immunoSEQ multiplex PCR, while TCRdb's copy carries only in-frame clones and drops some. The repertoire holds roughly 17,000 clones, with about four fifths as singletons. This specimen consisted of CD4+ or CD8+ T cells sorted from blood, obtained in a trial of the OX40 agonist ivuxolimab. Receptor source: an adult with an advanced solid tumor such as melanoma, head and neck, liver or kidney cancer.

This chain uses TRBV14 with TRBJ1-3; 7 bases match TRBD1. With 2 bases clipped from V and 0 bases from J, the junction kept 10 bases outside the gene matches. Germline V gene lookup returns CDR1 SGHDN and CDR2 FVKESK. This CDR3 comprises 18 residues. This CDR3 reads CASSQYSGQASSGNTIYF. For the CDR3, the DNA is TGTGCCAGCAGCCAATACTCCGGACAGGCTTCCTCTGGAAACACCATATATTTT.

The J gene is TRBJ2-7, the V gene TRBV5-5; TRBD1 or TRBD2 may be the D gene (5 bases each). Germline V gives CDR1 SGHKS, CDR2 YYEKEE (reference sequence). This CDR3 comprises 15 residues. V lost 2 bases to trimming and J lost 3 bases, with 15 bases between them. The CDR3 DNA reads TGTGCCAGCAGCTTATTCGGGGACGGAGTCTACGAGCAGTACTTC. Protein product: CASSLFGDGVYEQYF. The complete variable domain, with remaining parts taken from reference TRBV5-5 and TRBJ2-7, reads DAGVTQSPTHLIKTRGQQVTLRCSPISGHKSVSWYQQVLGQGPQFIFQYYEKEERGRGNFPDRFSARQFPNYSSELNVNALLLGDSALYLCASSLFGDGVYEQYFGPGTRLTVT.

The chain carries TRBV29-1 and TRBJ1-2, with TRBD1 matching 7 bases. The germline V gene encodes CDR1 SQVTM and CDR2 ANQGSEA. The J segment lost 0 bases and the V segment lost 4 bases, leaving 2 bases of the junction unmatched. The CDR3 totals 13 residues. CDR3 coding DNA: TGCAGCGTTGGGACAGGAGCTAACTATGGCTACACCTTC. Protein product: CSVGTGANYGYTF.

The genes are TRBV19 and TRBJ2-3; the match to TRBD1 covers 9 bases. V trimming: 4 bases; J trimming: 3 bases; junction bases outside the gene matches: 5. The CDR3 is 15 amino acids. Germline assignment: CDR1 LNHDA and CDR2 SQIVND (reference sequence). The CDR3 DNA reads TGTGCCAGTAGTACCGGGACAGGGAGTACAGATACGCAGTATTTT. Residues: CASSTGTGSTDTQYF.

This chain uses TRBV5-1 with TRBJ1-2; TRBD1 matches at 7 bases. J lost 6 bases, V lost 0 bases, and 2 bases had no gene match. CDR1 and CDR2 from the germline V gene are SGHRS and YFSETQ. This CDR3 region has 13 residues. CDR3 sequence (DNA): TGCGCCAGCAGCTTGGCCGGGACAGATGGCTACACCTTC. It translates to CASSLAGTDGYTF.

The V and J genes are TRBV4-1 and TRBJ1-4; no clear D. CDR1 is MGHRA, CDR2 YSYEKL, per germline. V was shortened by 1 base and J by 2 bases, with 14 bases between the two germline ends. The CDR3 is 17 amino acids. The CDR3 sequence: CASSQVNMGFTNEKLFF. The CDR3, as DNA: TGCGCCAGCAGCCAAGTCAACATGGGGTTTACTAATGAAAAACTGTTTTTT.

The chain is built from TRBV28 and TRBJ2-3, with D maybe TRBD2 (6 bases). The V gene lost 5 bases and the J gene lost 2 bases, with 20 bases spanning the gap. The germline gives CDR1 MDHEN, CDR2 SYDVKM. The CDR3 has 17 amino acids. CDR3 protein: CASSDPLQRAFTDTQYF. CDR3 nucleotide sequence: TGTGCCAGCAGTGACCCGCTTCAGCGGGCGTTCACAGATACGCAGTATTTT.

This chain connects TRBV19 to TRBJ1-2; TRBD1 is a possible D gene (6 bases). Trimming pared 7 bases from V and 8 bases from J, leaving 17 bases between. CDR1 is LNHDA, CDR2 SQIVND, per germline (reference sequence). The CDR3 is 13 amino acids. CDR3 loop: CASTSRGKRGYTF. The DNA of the CDR3 is TGTGCCAGTACTAGCAGGGGTAAACGGGGCTACACCTTC. Supplemented by reference TRBV19 and TRBJ1-2, the full variable domain reads DGGITQSPKYLFRKEGQNVTLSCEQNLNHDAMYWYRQDPGQGLRLIYYSQIVNDFQKGDIAEGYSVSREKKESFPLTVTSAQKNPTAFYLCASTSRGKRGYTFGSGTRLTVV.

The rearrangement joins TRBV10-3 to TRBJ1-2, with a possible D match to TRBD1 (6 bases). This CDR3 region has 15 residues. Trimming took off 3 bases at V and 10 bases at J, with 21 bases between the two ends. CDR1 is ENHRY and CDR2 is SYGVKD in the germline V gene. The CDR3 DNA is TGTGCCATCAGTGACCGGCCCGCAGGGGCGATAGACTACACCTTC. This sequence encodes CAISDRPAGAIDYTF.

By share of the sample, this clone is medium-sized. Other nucleotide sequences in the sample specify the same CDR3. The chain employs TRBV11-2 and TRBJ2-7; TRBD2 matches at 11 bases. The germline gives CDR1 SGHAT, CDR2 FQNNGV. The CDR3 is 16 amino acids. With V trimmed by 1 base and J by 6 bases, 8 bases remained unmatched. The CDR3 protein is CASSLGGLAVGGEQYF. Here the CDR3 DNA reads TGTGCCAGCAGCTTAGGGGGACTAGCGGTTGGGGGCGAGCAGTACTTC. The whole variable domain, filled in from reference TRBV11-2 and TRBJ2-7, reads EAGVAQSPRYKIIEKRQSVAFWCNPISGHATLYWYQQILGQGPKLLIQFQNNGVVDDSQLPKDRFSAERLKGVDSTLKIQPAKLEDSAVYLCASSLGGLAVGGEQYFGPGTRLTVT.

This clone was observed a few times. The chain employs TRBV7-8 and TRBJ2-2; D not resolved. Per germline, CDR1 SGHVS and CDR2 FQNEAQ. Trimming shortened V by 5 bases and J by 4 bases, and 17 bases separated the two germline ends. CDR3 length: 16 residues. CDR3: CASSPSRPPSTGELFF. The CDR3 bases are TGTGCCAGCAGCCCTTCCCGGCCCCCGAGCACCGGGGAGCTGTTTTTT.

The rearrangement uses TRBV21-1 and TRBJ2-3; the tabulated D call, TRBD2, remains unverified against the DNA. TRBV21-1 constitutes a pseudogene. The CDR3 contains 19 residues. The CDR3 loop reads CASSNSKTSGGSSTDTQYF. The CDR3 DNA reads TGTGCCAGCAGCAATTCGAAGACTAGCGGGGGTTCTAGCACAGATACGCAGTATTTT.

This chain connects TRBV13 to TRBJ2-7; 9 nucleotides line up with TRBD1. The junction had 9 bases not matched to a gene; V was cut back by 4 bases and J by 5 bases. Germline loops: CDR1 PRHDT, CDR2 FYEKMQ (reference sequence). This CDR3 is 15 amino acids long. The CDR3 loop reads CASSSRLDRGDEQYF. The DNA of the CDR3 is TGTGCCAGCAGCTCGAGATTAGACAGGGGGGACGAGCAGTACTTC. Together with reference TRBV13 and TRBJ2-7, the CDR3 gives the full variable domain: AAGVIQSPRHLIKEKRETATLKCYPIPRHDTVYWYQQGPGQDPQFLISFYEKMQSDKGSIPDRFSAQQFSDYHSELNMSSLELGDSALYFCASSSRLDRGDEQYFGPGTRLTVT.

This clone showed up just a few times. The chain has TRBV6-4 and TRBJ2-6; D remains unclear. The CDR3 loop spans 14 amino acids. The V end lost 5 bases, the J end lost 0 bases, and 5 bases lay between the germline ends. The germline V gene encodes CDR1 MRHNA and CDR2 SNTAGT. The CDR3 sequence: CASSTDSGANVLTF. Written as DNA, the CDR3 is TGTGCCAGCAGTACAGACTCTGGGGCCAACGTCCTGACTTTC.

Notes on this clone: The same CDR3 arises from other DNA sequences in this sample as well. This chain connects TRBV11-2 to TRBJ2-2; the D gene is possibly TRBD2 (7 bases). Deletions cut 5 bases from V and 5 bases from J, with 15 bases between. Looked up from germline, CDR1 is SGHAT and CDR2 is FQNNGV. The CDR3 loop spans 15 amino acids. Here the CDR3 reads CASSPAGAWTGELFF. The DNA for the CDR3 is TGTGCCAGCAGCCCGGCGGGGGCGTGGACCGGGGAGCTGTTTTTT. The variable domain in full, with the rest retrieved from reference TRBV11-2 and TRBJ2-2, is EAGVAQSPRYKIIEKRQSVAFWCNPISGHATLYWYQQILGQGPKLLIQFQNNGVVDDSQLPKDRFSAERLKGVDSTLKIQPAKLEDSAVYLCASSPAGAWTGELFFGEGSRLTVL.

This clone was seen only a few times. J is TRBJ2-7 and V is TRBV5-1, with TRBD1 identical over 10 bases. CDR1 is SGHRS and CDR2 is YFSETQ in the germline V gene. This CDR3 spans 16 amino acids. V shed 4 bases, J shed 1 base, and the junction held 8 bases outside the gene matches. The CDR3 DNA reads TGCGCCAGCAGCCAAAAAGGGGGACAGGGGTCCTACGAGCAGTACTTC. Encoded protein: CASSQKGGQGSYEQYF. Full variable domain (outside the CDR3, taken from reference TRBV5-1 and TRBJ2-7): KAGVTQTPRYLIKTRGQQVTLSCSPISGHRSVSWYQQTPGQGLQFLFEYFSETQRNKGNFPGRFSGRQFSNSRSEMNVSTLELGDSALYLCASSQKGGQGSYEQYFGPGTRLTVT.

By its share, this clone is medium-sized. CDR3: CASSFTSGSFDEQFF. Here the CDR3 DNA reads TGTGCCAGCAGCTTCACTAGCGGGAGTTTCGATGAGCAGTTCTTC. The chain carries TRBV7-3 and TRBJ2-1; TRBD2 agrees at 11 bases. Unmatched junction bases numbered 6, after V lost 3 bases and J lost 8 bases. The CDR3 is 15 residues long. Germline V gene sequence: CDR1 SGHTA, CDR2 FQGTGA.

CDR3 residues: CASSYWDSSYNEQFF. Here the CDR3 DNA reads TGTGCCAGCAGTTACTGGGACAGTTCCTACAATGAGCAGTTCTTC. The V gene is TRBV6-6, the J gene TRBJ2-1; 7 bases align to TRBD1. The CDR3 is made up of 15 amino acids. J gave up 1 base and V 1 base, and 1 base lay outside the gene matches. CDR1 is MNHNY, CDR2 SVGAGI, per germline (reference sequence).

CDR3 sequence (DNA): TGCGCCAGCAGCCAAGATTTAAGGTTCTATGGCTACACCTTC. This sequence encodes CASSQDLRFYGYTF. The chain has TRBV4-1 and TRBJ1-2, with D uncertain. V was cut by 0 bases and J by 4 bases, with 9 bases left in between. This CDR3 spans 14 amino acids. Germline CDR1 is MGHRA and CDR2 is YSYEKL.

This sequence joins TRBV5-6 and TRBJ1-5; 7 nucleotides align to TRBD1. With 0 bases clipped from V and 7 bases from J, the junction kept 4 bases outside the gene matches. CDR3 length: 14 amino acids. Germline V CDR1 and CDR2: SGHDT, YYEEEE. CDR3 protein: CASSLGTGKQPQHF. CDR3 nucleotide sequence: TGTGCCAGCAGCTTGGGGACAGGAAAACAGCCCCAGCATTTT.

V gene TRBV7-8 combines with J gene TRBJ2-7, with no clear D. V was trimmed by 0 bases and J by 2 bases, leaving 8 bases between them. Germline V gene lookup returns CDR1 SGHVS and CDR2 FQNEAQ. The CDR3 consists of 14 residues. CDR3 region: CASSLAADTYEQYF. CDR3 nucleotides: TGTGCCAGCAGCTTAGCGGCGGATACCTACGAGCAGTACTTC. The complete variable domain, with remaining parts taken from reference TRBV7-8 and TRBJ2-7, reads GAGVSQSPRYKVAKRGQDVALRCDPISGHVSLFWYQQALGQGPEFLTYFQNEAQLDKSGLPSDRFFAERPEGSVSTLKIQRTQQEDSAVYLCASSLAADTYEQYFGPGTRLTVT.

This clone was counted a few times. The chain combines TRBV2 with TRBJ2-2; 8 nucleotides match TRBD1. The CDR3 is 16 amino acids. CDR1 is SNHLY, CDR2 FYNNEI, per germline. V lost 6 bases and J lost 5; bases outside the gene matches: 11. The CDR3 region is CASRDRAGSGTGELFF. The CDR3, as DNA: TGTGCCAGCAGGGACAGGGCGGGGAGCGGGACCGGGGAGCTGTTTTTT.

The chain couples TRBV11-3 to TRBJ2-7, with 13 bases aligning to TRBD2. The germline V gene has CDR1 SGHNT and CDR2 YENEEA. The CDR3 is 14 amino acids. V dropped 6 bases and J dropped 7; count of bases not matched to a gene: 6. The CDR3 loop is CASSRLAGGGEQYF. CDR3 DNA: TGTGCCAGCAGTAGACTAGCGGGAGGCGGGGAGCAGTACTTC.

The chain joins TRBV19 to TRBJ2-1; a possible D gene is TRBD1 (5 bases). Trimming took 5 bases from V and 7 from J, leaving 18 bases between them. Per germline, CDR1 LNHDA and CDR2 SQIVND (reference sequence). The CDR3 contains 15 residues. The CDR3 loop reads CASSPLEMGLNEQFF. In DNA, the CDR3 is TGTGCCAGTAGTCCCCTAGAAATGGGGCTTAATGAGCAGTTCTTC.

This rearrangement joins TRBV19 to TRBJ1-5; no clear D gene. This CDR3 contains 13 residues. Germline assignment: CDR1 LNHDA and CDR2 SQIVND (reference sequence). V was shortened by 4 bases and J by 7 bases, with 11 bases between the two germline ends. The CDR3 DNA is TGTGCCAGTAGTACCCAGAAAAAGCAGCCCCAGCATTTT. Protein: CASSTQKKQPQHF.

This clone has just one count. In DNA form, the CDR3 reads TGTGCCAGCAGCCCCGATACAGGCTACGAGCAGTACTTC. It translates to CASSPDTGYEQYF. The chain has TRBV4-2 and TRBJ2-7; TRBD1 is a possible D gene (5 bases). The V and J ends lost 4 bases and 3 bases respectively, with 10 bases between them. From germline, CDR1 is LGHNA and CDR2 YNFKEQ. The length of the CDR3 is 13 residues.

In its sample, this clone was seen once. The rearrangement uses TRBV7-2 and TRBJ2-1; D is unclear. Germline CDR1 reads SGHTA; CDR2 reads FQGNSA. The CDR3 covers 15 residues. V dropped 1 base and J dropped 4 bases, with 11 bases sitting between them. The CDR3 DNA reads as TGTGCCAGCAGCTTAGACCCCAACCCTTACAATGAGCAGTTCTTC. The encoded protein is CASSLDPNPYNEQFF.